This TCR beta chain was profiled in a study of shared clonotypes between healthy human individuals. Naive CD8 cells, CD45RO-negative and positively selected for CCR7, excluded terminally differentiated effector memory CD45RA+ cells. The data were produced by immunoSEQ multiplex PCR, yet TCRdb's version contains in-frame clones alone and is incomplete. The data contain around 2,000,000 clones, approximately 94% of them singletons. Germline assignment: CDR1 SNHLY and CDR2 FYNNEI. This CDR3 has 17 amino acids. V was pared by 1 base and J by 1 base, with 6 bases of the junction left unmatched. This clonotype was obtained from a man aged 18 to 35 in good health. Some clones in this sample may be carry-over from other donors' samples. V is TRBV2 and J is TRBJ2-2; TRBD2 agrees at 7 bases. Sequencing was performed on naive CD8+ T cells from PBMCs. The chain's CDR3 is CASSEDRLAENTGELFF. The CDR3 coding sequence is TGTGCCAGCAGTGAAGATAGGCTAGCGGAGAACACCGGGGAGCTGTTTTTT.